This TCR beta chain was identified during a study of T cell responses to AZD1222 COVID-19 vaccine. The protocol was immunoSEQ multiplex PCR, while the TCRdb copy is restricted to in-frame clones and leaves out a portion. The table lists about 130,000 clones, around 83% of them singletons. On this clone: Its target is unknown.

V lost 7 bases, J lost 1 base, and 1 base stayed unmatched. The CDR3 is made up of 12 amino acids. CDR1 and CDR2 (germline): LGHDT, YNNKEL (reference sequence). Study conclusions and caveats: Repertoires were obtained solely post-peak T cell response. Close to half of all spike-specific TCRs reportedly target regions of the variants that are unmutated.

Source: peripheral blood, taken 28 days after the second AZD1222 dose. This sequence was found in an adult who received the AZD1222 COVID-19 vaccine. The V and J genes are TRBV3-1 (or the pseudogene TRBV3-2) and TRBJ2-7, with 7 bases identical to TRBD2. The CDR3 sequence is CASTSGSYEQYF. CDR3 DNA: TGTGCCAGCACTAGCGGATCCTACGAGCAGTACTTC.